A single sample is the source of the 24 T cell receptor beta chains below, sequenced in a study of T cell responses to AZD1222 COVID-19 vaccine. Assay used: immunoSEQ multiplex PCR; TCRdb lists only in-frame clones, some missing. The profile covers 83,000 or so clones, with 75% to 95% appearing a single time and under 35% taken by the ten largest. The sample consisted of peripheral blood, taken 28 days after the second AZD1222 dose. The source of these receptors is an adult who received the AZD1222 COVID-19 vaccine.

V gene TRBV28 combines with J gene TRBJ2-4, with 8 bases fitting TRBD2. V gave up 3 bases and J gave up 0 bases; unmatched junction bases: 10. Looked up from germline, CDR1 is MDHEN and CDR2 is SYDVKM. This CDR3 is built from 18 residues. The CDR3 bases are TGTGCCAGCAGTTTCCCACCCCGGGCGGGAGGAGCCAAAAACATTCAGTACTTC. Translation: CASSFPPRAGGAKNIQYF. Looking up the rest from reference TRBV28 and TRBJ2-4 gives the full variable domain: DVKVTQSSRYLVKRTGEKVFLECVQDMDHENMFWYRQDPGLGLRLIYFSYDVKMKEKGDIPEGYSVSREKKERFSLILESASTNQTSMYLCASSFPPRAGGAKNIQYFGAGTRLSVL.

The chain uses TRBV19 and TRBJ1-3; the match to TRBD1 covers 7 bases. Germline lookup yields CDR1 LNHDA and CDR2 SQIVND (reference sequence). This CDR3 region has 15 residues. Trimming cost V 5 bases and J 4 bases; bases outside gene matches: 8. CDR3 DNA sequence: TGTGCCAGTAGTCCCCGACAGGGAGGAGGAAACACCATATATTTT. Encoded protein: CASSPRQGGGNTIYF.

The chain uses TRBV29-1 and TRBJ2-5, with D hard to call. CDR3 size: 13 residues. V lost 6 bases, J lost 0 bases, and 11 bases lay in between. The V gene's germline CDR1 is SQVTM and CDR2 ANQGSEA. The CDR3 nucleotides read TGCAGCGTATGGAGATCGTACCAAGAGACCCAGTACTTC. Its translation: CSVWRSYQETQYF.

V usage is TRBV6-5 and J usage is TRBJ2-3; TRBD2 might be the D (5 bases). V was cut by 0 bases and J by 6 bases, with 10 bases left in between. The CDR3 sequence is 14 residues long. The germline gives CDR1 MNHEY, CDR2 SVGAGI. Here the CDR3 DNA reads TGTGCCAGCAGTTACTCGCGGGCGGCGGATACGCAGTATTTT. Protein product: CASSYSRAADTQYF.

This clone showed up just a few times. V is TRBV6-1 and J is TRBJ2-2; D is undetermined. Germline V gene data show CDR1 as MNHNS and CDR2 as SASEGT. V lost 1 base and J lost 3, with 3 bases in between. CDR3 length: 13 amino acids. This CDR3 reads CASSEGDTGELFF. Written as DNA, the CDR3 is TGTGCCAGCAGTGAAGGGGACACCGGGGAGCTGTTTTTT.

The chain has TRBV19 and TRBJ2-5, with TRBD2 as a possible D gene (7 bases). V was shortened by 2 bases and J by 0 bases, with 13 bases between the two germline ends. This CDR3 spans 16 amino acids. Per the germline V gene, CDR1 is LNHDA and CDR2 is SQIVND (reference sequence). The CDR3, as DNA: TGTGCCAGTAGTATAACAGCGGGACAAAACCAAGAGACCCAGTACTTC. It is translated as CASSITAGQNQETQYF.

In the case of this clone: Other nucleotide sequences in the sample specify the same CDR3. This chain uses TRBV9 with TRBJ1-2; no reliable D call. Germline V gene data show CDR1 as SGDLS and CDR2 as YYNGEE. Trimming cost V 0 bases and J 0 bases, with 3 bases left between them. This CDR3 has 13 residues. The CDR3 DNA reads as TGTGCCAGCAGCGTAGATACTAACTATGGCTACACCTTC. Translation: CASSVDTNYGYTF.

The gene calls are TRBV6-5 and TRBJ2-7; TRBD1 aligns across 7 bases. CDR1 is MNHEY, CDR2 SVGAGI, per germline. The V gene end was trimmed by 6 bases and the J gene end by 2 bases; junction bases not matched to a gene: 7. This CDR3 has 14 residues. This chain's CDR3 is CASRSLGTAYEQYF. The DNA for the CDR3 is TGTGCCAGCAGGTCCCTGGGGACAGCCTACGAGCAGTACTTC.

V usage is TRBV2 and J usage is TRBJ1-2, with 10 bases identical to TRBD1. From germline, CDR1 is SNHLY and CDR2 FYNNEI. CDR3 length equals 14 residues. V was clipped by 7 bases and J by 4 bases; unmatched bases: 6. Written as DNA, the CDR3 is TGTGCCAGCACCCGACAGGGGGCCGTCTATGGCTACACCTTC. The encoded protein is CASTRQGAVYGYTF.

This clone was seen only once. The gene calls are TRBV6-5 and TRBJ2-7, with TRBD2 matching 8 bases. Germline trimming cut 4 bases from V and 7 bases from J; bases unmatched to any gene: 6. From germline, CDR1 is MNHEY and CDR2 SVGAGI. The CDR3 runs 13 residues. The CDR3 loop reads CASSLGLAGEQYF. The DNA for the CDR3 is TGTGCCAGCAGTTTAGGACTAGCTGGGGAGCAGTACTTC.

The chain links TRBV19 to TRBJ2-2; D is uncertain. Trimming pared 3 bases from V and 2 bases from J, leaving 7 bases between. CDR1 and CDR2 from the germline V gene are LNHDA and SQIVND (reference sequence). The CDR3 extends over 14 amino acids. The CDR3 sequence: CASSISDNTGELFF. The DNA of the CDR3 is TGTGCCAGTAGTATTTCAGATAACACCGGGGAGCTGTTTTTT.

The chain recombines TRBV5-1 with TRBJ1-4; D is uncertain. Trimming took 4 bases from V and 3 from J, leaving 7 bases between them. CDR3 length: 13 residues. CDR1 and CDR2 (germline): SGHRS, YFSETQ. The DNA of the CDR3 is TGCGCCAGCAGCAAGGGTTCTAATGAAAAACTGTTTTTT. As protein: CASSKGSNEKLFF.

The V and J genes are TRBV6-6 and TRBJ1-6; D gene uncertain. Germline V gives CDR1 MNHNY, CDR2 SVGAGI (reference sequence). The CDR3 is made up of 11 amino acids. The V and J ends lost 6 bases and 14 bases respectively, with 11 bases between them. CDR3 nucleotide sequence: TGTGCCAGCAGCCTCCCCGATACCCTCCACTTT. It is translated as CASSLPDTLHF.

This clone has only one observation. The CDR3 region is CASSSTGYGYTF. In DNA form, the CDR3 reads TGTGCCAGCAGTTCGACAGGGTATGGCTACACCTTC. J is TRBJ1-2 and V is TRBV27; 7 bases match TRBD1. The V gene's germline CDR1 is MNHEY and CDR2 SMNVEV (reference sequence). V trimming: 4 bases; J trimming: 5 bases; junction bases outside the gene matches: 1. The CDR3 has 12 amino acids.

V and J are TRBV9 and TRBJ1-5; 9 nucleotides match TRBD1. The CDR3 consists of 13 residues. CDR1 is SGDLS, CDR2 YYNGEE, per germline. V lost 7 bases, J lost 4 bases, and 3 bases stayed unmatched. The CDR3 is CASGGTGNQPQHF. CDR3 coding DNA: TGTGCCAGCGGCGGGACAGGGAATCAGCCCCAGCATTTT.

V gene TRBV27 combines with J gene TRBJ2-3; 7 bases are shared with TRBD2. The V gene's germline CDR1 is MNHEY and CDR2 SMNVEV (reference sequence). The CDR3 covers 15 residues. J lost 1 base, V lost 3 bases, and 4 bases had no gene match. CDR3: CASSFPGGGTDTQYF. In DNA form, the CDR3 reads TGTGCCAGCAGTTTCCCGGGGGGAGGCACAGATACGCAGTATTTT.

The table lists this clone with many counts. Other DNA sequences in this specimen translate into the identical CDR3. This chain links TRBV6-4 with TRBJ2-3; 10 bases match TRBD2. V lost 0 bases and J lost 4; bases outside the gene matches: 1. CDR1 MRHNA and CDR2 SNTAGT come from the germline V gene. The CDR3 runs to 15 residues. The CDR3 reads CASSDSAGGPDTQYF. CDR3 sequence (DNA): TGTGCCAGCAGTGACTCAGCGGGAGGGCCAGATACGCAGTATTTT.

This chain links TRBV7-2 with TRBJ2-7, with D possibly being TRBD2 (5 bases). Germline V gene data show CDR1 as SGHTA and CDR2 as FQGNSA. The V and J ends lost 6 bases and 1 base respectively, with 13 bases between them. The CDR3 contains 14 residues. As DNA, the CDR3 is TGTGCCAGCAGAGCGGCTAGTCCGTCCTACGAGCAGTACTTC. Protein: CASRAASPSYEQYF.

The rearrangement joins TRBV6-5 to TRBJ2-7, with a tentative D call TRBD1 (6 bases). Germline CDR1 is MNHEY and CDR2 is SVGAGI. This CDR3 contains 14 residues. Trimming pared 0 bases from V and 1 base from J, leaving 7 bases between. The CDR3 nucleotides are TGTGCCAGCAGTTACTCGGGACAATCCTACGAGCAGTACTTC. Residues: CASSYSGQSYEQYF.

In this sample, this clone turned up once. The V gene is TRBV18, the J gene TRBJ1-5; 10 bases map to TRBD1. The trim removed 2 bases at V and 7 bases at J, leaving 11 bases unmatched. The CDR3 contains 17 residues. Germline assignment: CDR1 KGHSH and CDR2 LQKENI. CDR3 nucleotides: TGTGCCAGCTCACCAACGACGGACAGGGGGTCGGGGCAGCCCCAGCATTTT. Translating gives CASSPTTDRGSGQPQHF.

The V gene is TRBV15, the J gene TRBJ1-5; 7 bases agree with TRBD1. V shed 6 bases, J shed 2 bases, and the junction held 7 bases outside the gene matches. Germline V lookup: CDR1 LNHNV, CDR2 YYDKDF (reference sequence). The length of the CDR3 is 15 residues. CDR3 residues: CATRESGTGNQPQHF. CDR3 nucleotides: TGTGCCACCAGAGAATCCGGGACAGGCAATCAGCCCCAGCATTTT.

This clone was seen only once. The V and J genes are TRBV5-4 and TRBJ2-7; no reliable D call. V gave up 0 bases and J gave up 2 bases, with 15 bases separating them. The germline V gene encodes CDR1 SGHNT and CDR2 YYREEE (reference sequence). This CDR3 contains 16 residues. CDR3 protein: CASSLDRARAPYEQYF. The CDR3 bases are TGTGCCAGCAGCTTGGATCGAGCTAGAGCACCCTACGAGCAGTACTTC.

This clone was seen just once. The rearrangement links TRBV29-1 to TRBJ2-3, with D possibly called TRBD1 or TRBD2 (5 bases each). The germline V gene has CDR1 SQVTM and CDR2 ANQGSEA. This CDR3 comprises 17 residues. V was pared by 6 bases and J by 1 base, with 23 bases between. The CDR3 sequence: CSVVYLPGRLGTDTQYF. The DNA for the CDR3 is TGCAGCGTCGTGTACTTACCGGGACGCTTGGGCACAGATACGCAGTATTTT.

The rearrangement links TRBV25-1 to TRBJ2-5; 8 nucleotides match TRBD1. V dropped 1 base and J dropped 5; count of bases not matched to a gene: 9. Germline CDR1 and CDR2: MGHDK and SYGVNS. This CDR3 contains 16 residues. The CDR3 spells CASSESRTGFLETQYF. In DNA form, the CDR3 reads TGTGCCAGCAGTGAATCAAGGACAGGGTTCCTCGAGACCCAGTACTTC.